This T cell receptor (beta chain) was sequenced for a study of spatial heterogeneity in lung cancer. In the study overall: Every unique TCR and UMI combination, on average, appeared more than ten times in raw reads.

CDR1 is SEHNR, CDR2 FQNEAQ, per germline (reference sequence). Trimming cost V 11 bases and J 1 base, with 10 bases left between them. This CDR3 is built from 12 residues. This clonotype was observed many times. Antigen unknown. The study's findings and limits: Relative to follow-up, resection was when ubiquitous expanded tumor TCRs appeared more in blood.

This sample's time point: sample taken at primary tumor resection. Whole RNA, which was extracted from tumor, nontumor lung tissue or frozen PBMC, was sequenced without any cell sorting. TCRdb used MiXCR to reprocess the 5' RACE reads, holding one entry per CDR3 protein. The sample records 39,000 or so distinct CDR3 sequences, roughly 7.4% being singletons. The chain links TRBV7-9 to TRBJ2-3; D gene uncertain. The input for sequencing was PBMCs, taken at surgery. The sequence came from a male donor with early-stage non-small cell lung cancer. The CDR3 sequence is CARSGGTDTQYF. CDR3 in DNA: TGTGCCCGGTCTGGAGGCACAGATACGCAGTATTTT.